Below, 9 T cell receptor beta chains from the same sample are listed, as sequenced in a study of blood T cell repertoires in COVID-19. TCRdb's copy holds only in-frame clones and misses some; the assay was immunoSEQ multiplex PCR. The sample includes 70,000 to 90,000 clones, approximately 83% of them seen just once. Sample: peripheral blood. The receptors were gathered from a man aged 60 to 75 with acute or convalescent COVID-19.

The genes are TRBV5-5 and TRBJ2-2, with 7 bases identical to TRBD2. The germline V gene encodes CDR1 SGHKS and CDR2 YYEKEE (reference sequence). The CDR3 runs 15 residues. The V segment lost 2 bases and the J segment 1 base; nucleotides outside the gene matches: 2. CDR3 sequence reads: CASSFWEGNTGELFF. The CDR3 coding sequence is TGTGCCAGCAGCTTCTGGGAGGGGAACACCGGGGAGCTGTTTTTT.

This clone was recorded only once. The chain employs TRBV5-3 and TRBJ2-7; TRBD1 agrees at 7 bases. TRBV5-3 is classed as an ORF, of uncertain function. Trimming removed 5 bases from V and 0 bases from J; junction bases left unmatched: 5. The CDR3 contains 14 residues. This CDR3 is CARRTGQVSYEQYF. The CDR3 DNA reads TGTGCCAGAAGAACCGGACAGGTCTCCTACGAGCAGTACTTC.

This chain connects TRBV19 to TRBJ2-1; 8 positions match TRBD2. The CDR3 runs 14 residues. CDR1 is LNHDA, CDR2 SQIVND, per germline (reference sequence). J lost 8 bases, V lost 4 bases, and 7 bases had no gene match. The DNA of the CDR3 is TGTGCCAGTAGTAAGCTAGCGGGCTTTTATGAGCAGTTCTTC. Translated, it gives CASSKLAGFYEQFF.

The chain employs TRBV18 and TRBJ1-4; D ambiguous. The CDR3 sequence is 13 residues long. V was shortened by 2 bases and J by 8 bases, with 9 bases between the two germline ends. CDR1 and CDR2 from the germline V gene are KGHSH and LQKENI. The CDR3 spells CASSPTGSEKLFF. The CDR3 nucleotides read TGTGCCAGCTCACCAACGGGGAGCGAAAAACTGTTTTTT.

The V gene is TRBV7-3, the J gene TRBJ2-5; possible D gene TRBD2, 5 bases. The germline V gene encodes CDR1 SGHTA and CDR2 FQGTGA. CDR3 length: 16 amino acids. Trimming pared 1 base from V and 2 bases from J, leaving 14 bases between. The CDR3 sequence is CASSLSGGAGQETQYF. CDR3 in DNA: TGTGCCAGCAGCTTAAGTGGAGGTGCAGGTCAAGAGACCCAGTACTTC.

The chain joins TRBV7-6 to TRBJ2-1; TRBD2 might be the D (6 bases). Germline V gene data show CDR1 as SGHVS and CDR2 as FNYEAQ. CDR3 length: 14 residues. V shed 1 base and J shed 8 bases, with 12 bases lying between them. The CDR3 reads CASSLVGGYDEQFF. The CDR3 DNA sequence: TGTGCCAGCAGCTTAGTTGGGGGGTATGATGAGCAGTTCTTC.

This clone was detected once. The J gene is TRBJ2-1, the V gene TRBV11-2; the match to TRBD2 covers 10 bases. Losses at the gene ends were 5 bases for V and 15 bases for J; bases not matched to a gene: 7. Germline CDR1 is SGHAT and CDR2 is FQNNGV. The CDR3 extends over 12 amino acids. The CDR3 spells CASSQSSGGLFF. Written as DNA, the CDR3 is TGTGCCAGCAGCCAGTCTAGCGGGGGTTTGTTCTTC.

V usage is TRBV27 and J usage is TRBJ2-7; no reliable D call. CDR1 and CDR2 from the germline V gene are MNHEY and SMNVEV (reference sequence). V lost 7 bases and J 3 bases, leaving 19 bases between the germline ends. CDR3 length equals 15 residues. The CDR3 sequence is CASTIKYGSFYEQYF. DNA of the CDR3: TGTGCCAGCACCATAAAATACGGTTCTTTCTACGAGCAGTACTTC.

V is TRBV10-1 and J is TRBJ2-3; tentative D call: TRBD1 (5 bases). The germline gives CDR1 WNHNN, CDR2 SYGVQD (reference sequence). This CDR3 comprises 14 residues. The ends were cut back, 0 bases at V and 5 bases at J, with 9 bases in the middle. Here the CDR3 DNA reads TGCGCCAGCAGTGAGTCCCCAGGGCAAGATACGCAGTATTTT. As protein: CASSESPGQDTQYF.